The 29 T cell receptor beta chains below come from one sample, sequenced in a study of OX40 agonist ivuxolimab in advanced cancers. Sequencing was performed with immunoSEQ multiplex PCR; in TCRdb, only in-frame clones are kept and a portion is missing. Found here are tens of thousands of clones, 90% of them singletons; the top ten hold 20% to 25%. This specimen consisted of CD4+ or CD8+ T cells sorted from blood, obtained in a trial of the OX40 agonist ivuxolimab. These receptors were taken from an adult with an advanced solid tumor such as melanoma, head and neck, liver or kidney cancer.

The sample holds one count of this clone. The CDR3 loop is CASSPVGNLEQYF. The DNA for the CDR3 is TGTGCCAGCAGCCCCGTTGGCAATCTAGAGCAGTACTTC. The chain couples TRBV9 to TRBJ2-7; D is undetermined. The germline V gene has CDR1 SGDLS and CDR2 YYNGEE. V dropped 4 bases and J dropped 7 bases, with 15 bases sitting between them. The CDR3 has 13 amino acids.

CDR3 region: CASSSNSGYGTEAFF. The CDR3 DNA follows: TGTGCCAGCAGCTCCAATTCAGGGTACGGCACTGAAGCTTTCTTT. The rearrangement links TRBV7-9 to TRBJ1-1; TRBD1 is a possible D gene (5 bases). The CDR3 has 15 residues. Germline CDR1 is SEHNR and CDR2 is FQNEAQ (reference sequence). Trimming took off 4 bases at V and 4 bases at J, with 16 bases between the two ends.

The CDR3 DNA follows: TGTGCCAGCCCCGGGACAGGTACCCCTTCCTACGAGCAGTACTTC. Its protein is CASPGTGTPSYEQYF. The chain links TRBV6-1 to TRBJ2-7, with 8 bases lining up with TRBD1. V lost 8 bases to trimming and J lost 1 base; unmatched junction nucleotides: 10. Germline CDR1 and CDR2: MNHNS and SASEGT. CDR3 length: 15 amino acids.

V gene TRBV5-8 combines with J gene TRBJ2-2; 9 bases agree with TRBD2. J lost 6 bases, V lost 5 bases, and 14 bases had no gene match. The CDR3 runs 17 residues. Germline CDR1 SGHTS, CDR2 YDEGEE. The CDR3 sequence is CASRVSGRPISSGELFF. The DNA of the CDR3 is TGTGCCAGCAGAGTGAGCGGGAGGCCTATTTCCTCCGGGGAGCTGTTTTTT.

The chain couples TRBV2 to TRBJ1-2; 10 bases agree with TRBD1. CDR1 is SNHLY, CDR2 FYNNEI, per germline. Germline trimming cut 3 bases from V and 8 bases from J; bases unmatched to any gene: 9. The CDR3 contains 15 residues. Here the CDR3 reads CASSELTGQGGGYTF. CDR3 nucleotides: TGTGCCAGCAGTGAGCTTACCGGACAGGGGGGCGGCTACACCTTC.

The rearrangement links TRBV18 to TRBJ2-2; no reliable D call. This CDR3 contains 14 residues. V lost 3 bases to trimming and J lost 6 bases, with 11 bases between them. Germline V gene lookup returns CDR1 KGHSH and CDR2 LQKENI. The CDR3 DNA is TGTGCCAGCTCACCGACGTTGGAGCCCGGGGAGCTGTTTTTT. Its protein product is CASSPTLEPGELFF.

This chain joins TRBV11-3 and TRBJ2-7; D unclear. The CDR3 length is 15 residues. Germline V gene sequence: CDR1 SGHNT, CDR2 YENEEA. V lost 0 bases to trimming and J lost 5 bases, with 14 bases between them. The CDR3 protein is CASSLDVLVENEQYF. CDR3 sequence (DNA): TGTGCCAGCAGCTTAGATGTGCTAGTCGAAAACGAGCAGTACTTC.

With regard to this clone: Germline and junction disagree at one end, which may indicate a read error. J is TRBJ2-7 and V is TRBV7-2; 8 nucleotides match TRBD2. From germline, CDR1 is SGHTA and CDR2 FQGNSA. The CDR3 totals 13 residues. The CDR3 loop reads CASSSVTSGFTNF. Here the CDR3 DNA reads TGTGCCAGCAGCTCAGTAACTAGCGGATTTACTAACTTC. The variable domain in full, completed from reference TRBV7-2 and TRBJ2-7, reads GAGVSQSPSNKVTEKGKDVELRCDPISGHTALYWYRQSLGQGLEFLIYFQGNSAPDKSGLPSDRFSAERTGGSVSTLTIQRTQQEDSAVYLCASSSVTSGFTNFGPGTRLTVT.

This chain uses TRBV10-3 with TRBJ2-7, with D unresolved. Trimming shortened V by 6 bases and J by 6 bases, and 12 bases separated the two germline ends. The germline V gene has CDR1 ENHRY and CDR2 SYGVKD. The length of the CDR3 is 12 residues. DNA of the CDR3: TGTGCCATCAGCCAGATTGGTGTCGAGCAGTACTTC. Protein product: CAISQIGVEQYF.

The gene calls are TRBV7-9 and TRBJ2-7, with 8 bases fitting TRBD1. Germline loops: CDR1 SEHNR, CDR2 FQNEAQ (reference sequence). CDR3 length equals 13 residues. The ends lost 8 bases at V and 4 bases at J; junction bases unmatched: 7. The CDR3 sequence is CASGDRGEYEQYF. Written as DNA, the CDR3 is TGTGCCAGCGGTGACAGGGGTGAATACGAGCAGTACTTC.

J is TRBJ2-5 and V is TRBV11-3; TRBD2 might be the D (6 bases). Near its end, the DNA agrees better with TRBJ2-7, so the J call may be wrong. The CDR3 runs to 15 residues. Germline V gives CDR1 SGHNT, CDR2 YENEEA. The CDR3 here is CASSLVGGGIHEQYF. CDR3 in DNA: TGTGCCAGCAGCTTAGTCGGGGGAGGTATCCACGAGCAGTACTTC.

The chain is built from TRBV7-2 and TRBJ2-3; D is perhaps TRBD1 (5 bases). The CDR3 covers 15 residues. The germline CDR1 and CDR2 sequences are SGHTA and FQGNSA. The V and J ends lost 4 bases and 2 bases respectively, with 13 bases between them. The CDR3 DNA sequence: TGTGCCAGCAGCTACTATGGACATAACACAGATACGCAGTATTTT. Translated, it gives CASSYYGHNTDTQYF.

The V call is TRBV19, the J call TRBJ2-2, with D perhaps assigned TRBD1 or TRBD2 (5 bases each). Between the trimmed V and J ends, which lost 7 bases and 6 bases, there was a span of 18 bases. The CDR3 spans 15 residues. Germline V CDR1 and CDR2: LNHDA, SQIVND (reference sequence). The CDR3 spells CASTIGTGRAGELFF. The CDR3 DNA reads as TGTGCCAGTACCATAGGGACGGGCAGGGCCGGGGAGCTGTTTTTT.

V usage is TRBV19 and J usage is TRBJ2-1; 11 bases fit TRBD2. Germline V lookup: CDR1 LNHDA, CDR2 SQIVND (reference sequence). V was clipped by 4 bases and J by 0 bases; unmatched bases: 5. The CDR3 is 17 amino acids. The CDR3 loop reads CASSTDSGRVSYNEQFF. The CDR3 region has the DNA TGTGCCAGTAGTACGGATAGCGGGAGGGTCTCCTACAATGAGCAGTTCTTC.

The chain employs TRBV7-6 and TRBJ1-4, with D possibly being TRBD1 (5 bases). V lost 5 bases, J lost 2 bases, and 18 bases lay in between. In germline, CDR1 is SGHVS, CDR2 FNYEAQ. The CDR3 covers 17 residues. CDR3 in amino acids: CASSRMGRGATNEKLFF. In DNA, the CDR3 is TGTGCCAGCAGCCGCATGGGACGTGGGGCTACTAATGAAAAACTGTTTTTT.

The chain employs TRBV2 and TRBJ2-7; TRBD2 aligns across 14 bases. The CDR3 has 14 amino acids. Germline V gene data show CDR1 as SNHLY and CDR2 as FYNNEI. Unmatched junction bases numbered 1, after V lost 6 bases and J lost 3 bases. CDR3 DNA: TGTGCCAGCAGCGGACTAGCGGGGGGCTACGAGCAGTACTTC. This gives the protein CASSGLAGGYEQYF.

The chain joins TRBV6-6 to TRBJ1-5, with unresolved D. CDR1 is MNHNY and CDR2 is SVGAGI in the germline V gene (reference sequence). The CDR3 has 12 residues. V shed 3 bases and J shed 5 bases, with 5 bases lying between them. CDR3 region: CASSYGYQPQHF. CDR3 sequence (DNA): TGTGCCAGCAGTTATGGGTATCAGCCCCAGCATTTT.

The CDR3 DNA is TGTGCCAGCAGTGAACATGCGGCCGGGGAGCTGTTTTTT. As protein: CASSEHAAGELFF. The J gene is TRBJ2-2, the V gene TRBV25-1; D gene unclear. Germline CDR1 and CDR2: MGHDK and SYGVNS. The CDR3 sequence is 13 residues long. Trimming took 2 bases from V and 6 from J, leaving 7 bases between them.

The chain joins TRBV2 to TRBJ1-5; a weak D match, TRBD1 (5 bases). The CDR3 spans 14 residues. The V gene lost 5 bases and the J gene lost 5 bases, with 13 bases spanning the gap. Germline V gene data show CDR1 as SNHLY and CDR2 as FYNNEI. The CDR3 nucleotides read TGTGCCAGCAGTCGGGGCAGCACATATCAGCCCCAGCATTTT. It encodes CASSRGSTYQPQHF.

The chain's CDR3 is CASSLSVGSEKLFF. The CDR3 DNA follows: TGTGCCAGCAGCTTAAGTGTGGGAAGCGAAAAACTGTTTTTT. The V and J genes are TRBV7-9 and TRBJ1-4; D ambiguous. Germline assignment: CDR1 SEHNR and CDR2 FQNEAQ (reference sequence). The CDR3 sequence is 14 residues long. Trimming left V 2 bases short and J 8 bases short, with 12 bases between.

The rearrangement links TRBV7-8 to TRBJ2-7; TRBD2 agrees at 8 bases. Germline assignment: CDR1 SGHVS and CDR2 FQNEAQ. V shed 1 base and J 4 bases; nucleotides not matched to a gene: 6. The CDR3 contains 15 residues. The CDR3 sequence: CASSLDGGRNYEQYF. The CDR3 bases are TGTGCCAGCAGCTTAGATGGCGGGAGGAATTACGAGCAGTACTTC.

The V call is TRBV28, the J call TRBJ2-7; 8 nucleotides line up with TRBD2. CDR3 size: 14 residues. CDR1 is MDHEN, CDR2 SYDVKM, per germline. The J segment lost 6 bases and the V segment lost 5 bases, leaving 9 bases of the junction unmatched. CDR3 amino acids: CASSGVEAGVEQYF. CDR3 DNA sequence: TGTGCCAGCAGTGGGGTGGAAGCGGGAGTCGAGCAGTACTTC.

The chain is built from TRBV4-3 and TRBJ1-1; D is perhaps TRBD1 (6 bases). The V gene's germline CDR1 is LGHNA and CDR2 YSLEER. This CDR3 has 15 amino acids. V was clipped by 0 bases and J by 4 bases, with 12 bases between them. CDR3 nucleotides: TGCGCCAGCAGCCAAGATCGAGGGGGGGGCACTGAAGCTTTCTTT. Protein sequence: CASSQDRGGGTEAFF.

This rearrangement joins TRBV5-1 to TRBJ2-3, with a possible D match to TRBD2 (5 bases). This CDR3 is 18 amino acids long. The V gene's germline CDR1 is SGHRS and CDR2 YFSETQ. V was shortened by 4 bases and J by 0 bases, with 21 bases between the two germline ends. The CDR3 coding sequence is TGCGCCAGCAGCACGGGGTGGGAGCGGAGAACTAGCACAGATACGCAGTATTTT. It specifies CASSTGWERRTSTDTQYF.

The chain carries TRBV14 and TRBJ1-5; no clear D. V lost 2 bases and J lost 0, with 2 bases in between. Germline CDR1 reads SGHDN; CDR2 reads FVKESK. This CDR3 contains 13 residues. The chain's CDR3 is CASSQYSNQPQHF. The CDR3 bases are TGTGCCAGCAGCCAATATAGCAATCAGCCCCAGCATTTT.

The rearrangement joins TRBV6-5 to TRBJ1-1; the D is unclear. This CDR3 spans 14 amino acids. Trimming took off 2 bases at V and 4 bases at J, with 11 bases between the two ends. CDR1 and CDR2 (germline): MNHEY, SVGAGI. CDR3 sequence reads: CASSYGGVSTEAFF. The CDR3 nucleotides read TGTGCCAGCAGTTACGGTGGAGTTTCCACTGAAGCTTTCTTT.

V is TRBV2 and J is TRBJ2-7, with a tentative D call TRBD2 (6 bases). The CDR3 extends over 12 amino acids. V dropped 10 bases and J dropped 3 bases, with 13 bases sitting between them. Germline V lookup: CDR1 SNHLY, CDR2 FYNNEI. The CDR3 here is CAIRDGGYEQYF. The DNA of the CDR3 is TGTGCCATCCGGGACGGGGGCTACGAGCAGTACTTC.

This clone appeared once. The V and J genes are TRBV14 and TRBJ2-1, with a possible D match to TRBD1 (6 bases). Trimming cost V 5 bases and J 3 bases, with 17 bases left between them. Per the germline V gene, CDR1 is SGHDN and CDR2 is FVKESK. The CDR3 runs to 16 residues. The CDR3 DNA is TGTGCCAGCAGCGTCCACAGGGACCCTATCTACAATGAGCAGTTCTTC. It translates to CASSVHRDPIYNEQFF. The full variable domain, completed using reference TRBV14 and TRBJ2-1, is EAGVTQFPSHSVIEKGQTVTLRCDPISGHDNLYWYRRVMGKEIKFLLHFVKESKQDESGMPNNRFLAERTGGTYSTLKVQPAELEDSGVYFCASSVHRDPIYNEQFFGPGTRLTVL.

The rearrangement uses TRBV2 and TRBJ2-3, with D unresolved. The CDR3 contains 14 residues. Trimming shortened V by 3 bases and J by 0 bases, and 7 bases separated the two germline ends. Germline-derived CDR1 and CDR2 are SNHLY and FYNNEI. In DNA form, the CDR3 reads TGTGCCAGCAGTGATTCTCCTAGCACAGATACGCAGTATTTT. This translates into CASSDSPSTDTQYF.